A selection of T cell receptor beta chains follows, all from one sample in a study of OX40 agonist ivuxolimab in advanced cancers. Assay used: immunoSEQ multiplex PCR; TCRdb lists only in-frame clones, some missing. The sample carries over 55,000 clones, around 83% recorded once. The sequencing here drew on CD4+ or CD8+ T cells sorted from blood, taken in a trial of the OX40 agonist ivuxolimab. The source of these receptors is an adult with an advanced solid tumor such as melanoma, head and neck, liver or kidney cancer. Each CDR3 is given with its conserved first and last residue.

v_gene: TRBV6-6; j_gene: TRBJ2-5; CDR3aa: CASSYVGEQTQYF
v_gene: TRBV11-2; j_gene: TRBJ1-1; CDR3aa: CASSLDPGQIAEAFF
v_gene: TRBV5-1; j_gene: TRBJ2-6; CDR3aa: CASSLVALSANVLTF
v_gene: TRBV11-2; j_gene: TRBJ1-4; CDR3aa: CASSLQGTNEKLFF
v_gene: TRBV7-9; j_gene: TRBJ2-7; CDR3aa: CASSRTAGQSYEQYF
v_gene: TRBV9; j_gene: TRBJ2-1; CDR3aa: CASSVTGDSYNEQFF
v_gene: TRBV9; j_gene: TRBJ2-2; CDR3aa: CASSSTGGWSGELFF
v_gene: TRBV28; j_gene: TRBJ1-4; CDR3aa: CASTWGGSNEKLFF
v_gene: TRBV9; j_gene: TRBJ2-3; CDR3aa: CASSSRQSTDTQYF
v_gene: TRBV7-2; j_gene: TRBJ1-2; CDR3aa: CASSQTGIGYTF
v_gene: TRBV18; j_gene: TRBJ2-7; CDR3aa: CASSRTGTGSSYEQYF
v_gene: TRBV30; j_gene: TRBJ1-6; CDR3aa: CAWGRDGNSPLHF
v_gene: TRBV7-9; j_gene: TRBJ1-5; CDR3aa: CASSLEGRNQPQHF
v_gene: TRBV27; j_gene: TRBJ1-6; CDR3aa: CASSFEGLEYNSPLHF
v_gene: TRBV11-1; j_gene: TRBJ2-5; CDR3aa: CASSPTPGAETQYF
v_gene: TRBV27; j_gene: TRBJ2-7; CDR3aa: CASSLTVATYEQYF
v_gene: TRBV6-5; j_gene: TRBJ1-1; CDR3aa: CASSYRTGPLGPEAFF
v_gene: TRBV12-5; j_gene: TRBJ1-4; CDR3aa: CASGLQGPTNEKLFF
v_gene: TRBV19; j_gene: TRBJ2-1; CDR3aa: CASTPGQGAGEQFF
v_gene: TRBV19; j_gene: TRBJ2-3; CDR3aa: CASSITRSSTDTQYF
v_gene: TRBV6-6; j_gene: TRBJ1-2; CDR3aa: CASSPLARYGYTF
v_gene: TRBV19; j_gene: TRBJ2-2; CDR3aa: CASTKPGATGELFF
v_gene: TRBV4-2; j_gene: TRBJ2-2; CDR3aa: CASSQDRTGGQGELFF
v_gene: TRBV19; j_gene: TRBJ2-1; CDR3aa: CASPPGGLQGAYNEQFF
v_gene: TRBV2; j_gene: TRBJ1-2; CDR3aa: CASSDLGMGNGYTF
v_gene: TRBV18; j_gene: TRBJ1-2; CDR3aa: CASSPEPYYGYTF
v_gene: TRBV7-2; j_gene: TRBJ2-3; CDR3aa: CASSSQGSDTQYF
v_gene: TRBV10-3; j_gene: TRBJ2-7; CDR3aa: CAISARTGTEQYF
v_gene: TRBV5-4; j_gene: TRBJ2-1; CDR3aa: CASSPEGTGISYNEQFF
v_gene: TRBV5-4; j_gene: TRBJ2-2; CDR3aa: CASSLGGRGELFF
v_gene: TRBV14; j_gene: TRBJ2-2; CDR3aa: CASSRASGRGRVTGELFF
v_gene: TRBV28; j_gene: TRBJ1-1; CDR3aa: CASVGGTMNTEAFF
v_gene: TRBV9; j_gene: TRBJ2-3; CDR3aa: CASSVVVGGSDTQYF
v_gene: TRBV7-3; j_gene: TRBJ1-2; CDR3aa: CASSFQGEGYTF
v_gene: TRBV6-5; j_gene: TRBJ1-1; CDR3aa: CASSYPGANTEAFF
v_gene: TRBV5-1; j_gene: TRBJ2-7; CDR3aa: CASSLENRGAYEQYF
v_gene: TRBV6-5; j_gene: TRBJ2-2; CDR3aa: CASRPTNKAGLKLFF